The entry that follows covers one T cell receptor beta chain sequence. Trimming pared 4 bases from V and 3 bases from J, leaving 14 bases between. This CDR3 spans 15 amino acids. Germline-derived CDR1 and CDR2 are SGHTS and YDEGEE. Per the study methods: Reference gene primer amplification gave nucleated cell count estimates. The repertoire was sequenced with immunoSEQ multiplex PCR; TCRdb's copy has only in-frame clones and lacks some. The DNA gave D and trimming, while V, J and clone size come from that table. Of over 50,000 clones in the sample, roughly nine tenths were seen once. These data come from a study of blood T cell repertoires in COVID-19. Background on the study: Collection of acute and convalescent COVID-19 samples took place in the United States, Italy and Spain. PBMCs, B-cell-depleted T cells, or T cells were the source of the cDNA or gDNA that made up the material.

This TCR was sampled from a woman aged 55-69 years with active or convalescent COVID-19. The V call is TRBV5-8, the J call TRBJ1-5, with D unclear. Sequencing was performed on peripheral blood. The CDR3: CASSPSWAYNQPQHF. CDR3 bases: TGTGCCAGCAGCCCTTCCTGGGCATACAATCAGCCCCAGCATTTT.